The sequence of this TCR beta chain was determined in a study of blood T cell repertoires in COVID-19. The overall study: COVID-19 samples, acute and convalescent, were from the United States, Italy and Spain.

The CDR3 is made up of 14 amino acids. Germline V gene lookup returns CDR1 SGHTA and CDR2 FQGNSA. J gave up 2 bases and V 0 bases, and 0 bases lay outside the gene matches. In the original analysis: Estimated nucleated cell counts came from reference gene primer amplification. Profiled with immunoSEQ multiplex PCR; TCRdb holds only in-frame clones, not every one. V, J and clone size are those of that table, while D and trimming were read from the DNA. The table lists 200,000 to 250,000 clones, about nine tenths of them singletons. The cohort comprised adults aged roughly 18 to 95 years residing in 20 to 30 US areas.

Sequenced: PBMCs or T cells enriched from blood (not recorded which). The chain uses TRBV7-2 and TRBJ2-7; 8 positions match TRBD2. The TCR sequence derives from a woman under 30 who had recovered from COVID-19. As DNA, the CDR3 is TGTGCCAGCAGCTTAGCGGGACTAGCCTACGAGCAGTACTTC. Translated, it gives CASSLAGLAYEQYF. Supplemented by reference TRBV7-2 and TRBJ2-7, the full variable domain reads GAGVSQSPSNKVTEKGKDVELRCDPISGHTALYWYRQSLGQGLEFLIYFQGNSAPDKSGLPSDRFSAERTGGSVSTLTIQRTQQEDSAVYLCASSLAGLAYEQYFGPGTRLTVT.